This T cell receptor beta chain was sequenced for a study of T cell responses to AZD1222 COVID-19 vaccine. Study-level background: Analysis merged second doses at about 4 or about 12 weeks.

This clone showed up just once. The antigen is undetermined. Study-level findings and limits: The peak T cell response came first, and repertoires were sampled only after it. Baseline seropositivity characterized only a handful of AZD1222 recipients. Nearly half of unique spike-specific TCRs reportedly avoided B.1.351 and B.1.1.7 mutated regions.

The V end was cut by 5 bases, the J end by 2 bases, with 12 bases between. This CDR3 comprises 15 residues. The V gene's germline CDR1 is SGHTA and CDR2 FQGTGA. Only in-frame clones appear in the TCRdb table, and some are missing; sequencing was by immunoSEQ multiplex PCR. In the table there are 150,000 or so clones, about 88% of which are singletons. The input for sequencing was peripheral blood, taken on day 0 of AZD1222 vaccination. The genes are TRBV7-3 and TRBJ2-2; D may be TRBD2 (5 bases). This clonotype originated in an adult in good health. The CDR3 is CASSPAGVNTGELFF. The DNA for the CDR3 is TGTGCCAGCAGCCCGGCCGGGGTAAACACCGGGGAGCTGTTTTTT.